These 10 T cell receptor beta chains share one sample of origin, sequenced in a study of shared clonotypes between healthy human individuals. The table came from immunoSEQ multiplex PCR; TCRdb's copy has only in-frame clones and leaves some out. The top ten clones hold about 1.1% of a sample with millions of clones, about 95% of them seen once. Cells designated naive CD8 were CD45RO-negative and were positively selected for CCR7, with terminally differentiated effector memory CD45RA+ cells excluded. Material for sequencing was naive CD8+ T cells sorted from blood. These receptor sequences come from a man between 18 and 29 years old in good health.

This clone was detected once. The gene calls are TRBV7-2 and TRBJ2-7; weak D call: TRBD1 (5 bases). V was cut by 4 bases and J by 5 bases, with 12 bases left in between. CDR3 length: 13 amino acids. CDR1 SGHTA and CDR2 FQGNSA come from the germline V gene. The CDR3 loop reads CASSSDNSHEQYF. The CDR3, as DNA: TGTGCCAGCAGCTCGGACAACAGTCACGAGCAGTACTTC.

The V and J genes are TRBV19 and TRBJ2-3; 14 bases are shared with TRBD2. Per germline, CDR1 LNHDA and CDR2 SQIVND (reference sequence). The CDR3 covers 16 residues. J was trimmed by 6 bases and V by 5 bases; bases with no gene match: 7. The CDR3 DNA follows: TGTGCCAGTAGTCGACTAGCGGGAGGGCCTACGGATACGCAGTATTTT. Its translation is CASSRLAGGPTDTQYF.

For this clone: The sample contains more than one DNA sequence encoding this CDR3. V and J are TRBV7-2 and TRBJ2-7, with 14 positions matching TRBD2. The CDR3 consists of 16 residues. The germline V gene has CDR1 SGHTA and CDR2 FQGNSA. Losses at the gene ends were 4 bases for V and 0 bases for J; bases not matched to a gene: 2. This CDR3 reads CASSYGTSGSSYEQYF. CDR3 bases: TGTGCCAGCAGCTACGGGACTAGCGGGAGCTCCTACGAGCAGTACTTC. Variable domain in full (rest from reference TRBV7-2 and TRBJ2-7): GAGVSQSPSNKVTEKGKDVELRCDPISGHTALYWYRQSLGQGLEFLIYFQGNSAPDKSGLPSDRFSAERTGGSVSTLTIQRTQQEDSAVYLCASSYGTSGSSYEQYFGPGTRLTVT.

This clone has just a few counts. This chain links TRBV2 with TRBJ2-3; the D gene is possibly TRBD2 (6 bases). This CDR3 is built from 15 residues. V was trimmed by 6 bases and J by 3 bases, leaving 16 bases between them. Germline CDR1 is SNHLY and CDR2 is FYNNEI. As DNA, the CDR3 is TGTGCCAGCAGGCGTGACGGGAGAAGGACAGATACGCAGTATTTT. This sequence encodes CASRRDGRRTDTQYF.

The J gene is TRBJ2-2, the V gene TRBV7-9; unclear D gene. The germline gives CDR1 SEHNR, CDR2 FQNEAQ (reference sequence). CDR3 length: 13 amino acids. V dropped 7 bases and J dropped 4 bases, with 10 bases sitting between them. The CDR3 region is CASNPILTGELFF. In nucleotides, the CDR3 is TGTGCCAGCAACCCTATTCTCACCGGGGAGCTGTTTTTT.

The chain couples TRBV5-4 to TRBJ2-7; 14 bases match TRBD2. The germline gives CDR1 SGHNT, CDR2 YYREEE (reference sequence). This CDR3 spans 15 amino acids. J was trimmed by 3 bases and V by 3 bases; bases with no gene match: 2. CDR3 protein: CASSSTSGRVYEQYF. The CDR3, as DNA: TGTGCCAGCAGCTCGACTAGCGGGAGGGTCTACGAGCAGTACTTC.

The chain has TRBV4-1 and TRBJ1-5, with D uncertain. Trimming stripped 0 bases from V and 4 bases from J, with 16 bases between. The CDR3 length is 17 residues. CDR1 and CDR2 from the germline V gene are MGHRA and YSYEKL. CDR3: CASSQDPLRRDNQPQHF. The CDR3 nucleotides read TGCGCCAGCAGCCAAGATCCCCTCCGTCGCGATAATCAGCCCCAGCATTTT.

Points on this clone: The sample holds other DNA sequences that translate to the same CDR3. The J gene is TRBJ1-5, the V gene TRBV27, with 7 bases matching TRBD1. The CDR3 consists of 14 residues. V lost 2 bases, J lost 2 bases, and 0 bases stayed unmatched. Germline CDR1 is MNHEY and CDR2 is SMNVEV (reference sequence). The CDR3 DNA follows: TGTGCCAGCAGTTTAACAGGGGGCAATCAGCCCCAGCATTTT. Protein product: CASSLTGGNQPQHF.

The V and J genes are TRBV5-4 and TRBJ2-7; 9 bases align to TRBD1. Germline-derived CDR1 and CDR2 are SGHNT and YYREEE (reference sequence). The V and J ends lost 4 bases and 5 bases, in that order; junction bases with no gene match: 10. There are 15 residues in the CDR3. The CDR3 DNA reads as TGTGCCAGCAGCCGAATCGGGACAGGGTTCAACGAGCAGTACTTC. It encodes CASSRIGTGFNEQYF. The full variable domain, rest sourced from reference TRBV5-4 and TRBJ2-7, is ETGVTQSPTHLIKTRGQQVTLRCSSQSGHNTVSWYQQALGQGPQFIFQYYREEENGRGNFPPRFSGLQFPNYSSELNVNALELDDSALYLCASSRIGTGFNEQYFGPGTRLTVT.

The J gene is TRBJ1-1, the V gene TRBV6-5; D is undetermined. The V end lost 3 bases, the J end lost 1 base, and 6 bases lay between the germline ends. Germline V lookup: CDR1 MNHEY, CDR2 SVGAGI. This CDR3 spans 13 amino acids. CDR3 sequence (DNA): TGTGCCAGCAGTTATGATAGGAACACTGAAGCTTTCTTT. Translating gives CASSYDRNTEAFF.